These 25 T cell receptor beta chains came from one sample sequenced in a study of cytomegalovirus exposure and HLA in healthy donors. Assay: immunoSEQ multiplex PCR; the TCRdb copy retains only in-frame clones and omits some. The profile shows 300,000 or so clones, roughly 87% of them singletons. The sample comprised PBMCs. The receptor set was obtained from a man aged 25 to 40 in good health and CMV-seronegative.

The chain uses TRBV19 and TRBJ2-1; 9 nucleotides match TRBD2. This CDR3 has 16 residues. With 2 bases clipped from V and 0 bases from J, the junction kept 2 bases outside the gene matches. Per germline, CDR1 LNHDA and CDR2 SQIVND (reference sequence). In DNA form, the CDR3 reads TGTGCCAGTAGTATATCGACTAGCGGCTCCTACAATGAGCAGTTCTTC. Translation gives CASSISTSGSYNEQFF.

This clone showed up just a few times. The rearrangement links TRBV7-9 to TRBJ2-7; 10 bases match TRBD1. In germline, CDR1 is SEHNR, CDR2 FQNEAQ (reference sequence). Trimming removed 5 bases from V and 5 bases from J; junction bases left unmatched: 12. The CDR3 is 16 amino acids. The CDR3 is CASSPGTGEVENEQYF. The CDR3 DNA is TGTGCCAGCAGCCCCGGGACAGGGGAAGTGGAGAACGAGCAGTACTTC.

This clone was counted a few times. The chain combines TRBV6-5 with TRBJ1-6; tentative D call: TRBD1 (6 bases). V gave up 6 bases and J gave up 6 bases, with 15 bases separating them. The CDR3 consists of 15 residues. CDR1 and CDR2 (germline): MNHEY, SVGAGI. The CDR3 DNA reads as TGTGCCAGCAGCCGTGTACAGGGAATTAATTCACCCCTCCACTTT. The encoded protein is CASSRVQGINSPLHF.

The chain recombines TRBV5-1 with TRBJ1-2, with TRBD1 matching 7 bases. Germline V gene data show CDR1 as SGHRS and CDR2 as YFSETQ. Germline trimming cut 4 bases from V and 3 bases from J; bases unmatched to any gene: 3. The CDR3 has 13 residues. The CDR3 DNA sequence: TGCGCCAGCAGCCCTGGACAGGACTATGGCTACACCTTC. Protein: CASSPGQDYGYTF.

This clone appeared a single time. V and J are TRBV4-2 and TRBJ1-2; TRBD1 matches at 9 bases. Losses at the gene ends were 2 bases for V and 7 bases for J; bases not matched to a gene: 8. CDR3 length equals 15 residues. Germline V CDR1 and CDR2: LGHNA, YNFKEQ. The CDR3 loop is CASSQPGTGNRGYTF. DNA for the CDR3: TGTGCCAGCAGCCAACCCGGGACAGGGAATCGTGGCTACACCTTC.

The chain recombines TRBV5-4 with TRBJ2-3, with TRBD2 matching over 8 bases. The CDR3 sequence is 16 residues long. Per germline, CDR1 SGHNT and CDR2 YYREEE (reference sequence). The V segment lost 2 bases and the J segment 1 base; nucleotides outside the gene matches: 6. CDR3 sequence: CASSLNGLAGTDTQYF. The CDR3 region has the DNA TGTGCCAGCAGCTTAAACGGACTAGCCGGCACAGATACGCAGTATTTT.

V gene TRBV27 combines with J gene TRBJ2-5, with 10 bases lining up with TRBD2. CDR3 length equals 16 residues. CDR1 and CDR2 from the germline V gene are MNHEY and SMNVEV (reference sequence). V was clipped by 4 bases and J by 3 bases; unmatched bases: 8. This chain's CDR3 is CASSWISGGSKETQYF. The CDR3 region has the DNA TGTGCCAGCAGTTGGATTAGCGGGGGGTCGAAAGAGACCCAGTACTTC.

The chain combines TRBV6-6 with TRBJ1-5; 7 nucleotides match TRBD1. In germline, CDR1 is MNHNY, CDR2 SVGAGI (reference sequence). The CDR3 is 16 amino acids. V was clipped by 6 bases and J by 4 bases; unmatched bases: 12. CDR3 sequence reads: CASSPPDREGNQPQHF. CDR3 coding DNA: TGTGCCAGCAGCCCCCCTGACAGGGAAGGGAATCAGCCCCAGCATTTT.

The rearrangement links TRBV7-9 to TRBJ2-7; 8 bases fit TRBD1. CDR1 is SEHNR, CDR2 FQNEAQ, per germline (reference sequence). The CDR3 consists of 14 residues. The J segment lost 5 bases and the V segment lost 5 bases, leaving 8 bases of the junction unmatched. DNA for the CDR3: TGTGCCAGCAGCCCTTGGACAGGGACCGACGAGCAGTACTTC. Translated, it gives CASSPWTGTDEQYF.

This chain joins TRBV5-4 and TRBJ2-7, with D possibly being TRBD2 (7 bases). The CDR3 totals 17 residues. Trimming cost V 6 bases and J 1 base, with 23 bases left between them. Germline-derived CDR1 and CDR2 are SGHNT and YYREEE (reference sequence). The DNA for the CDR3 is TGTGCCAGCAATAGACAGACTGGGGGGGGCAAGTCCTACGAGCAGTACTTC. Translation gives CASNRQTGGGKSYEQYF.

The chain recombines TRBV18 with TRBJ2-4; a weak D match, TRBD2 (5 bases). Germline values: CDR1 KGHSH, CDR2 LQKENI. With 5 bases removed from V and 0 bases from J, the gap between germline ends came to 17 bases. The CDR3 consists of 17 residues. The CDR3 loop is CASSVEGGHLAKNIQYF. In nucleotides, the CDR3 is TGTGCCAGCTCAGTCGAGGGTGGGCACCTAGCCAAAAACATTCAGTACTTC.

This clone was counted only a few times. The rearrangement links TRBV29-1 to TRBJ1-2; no reliable D call. V was pared by 8 bases and J by 2 bases, with 9 bases between. Germline CDR1 reads SQVTM; CDR2 reads ANQGSEA. The CDR3 length is 11 residues. CDR3 coding DNA: TGCAGCTGGGAGTCGAACTATGGCTACACCTTC. Translating gives CSWESNYGYTF.

The chain uses TRBV5-1 and TRBJ2-7; D is uncertain. The CDR3 is 15 amino acids. With 0 bases removed from V and 0 bases from J, the gap between germline ends came to 10 bases. Germline CDR1 reads SGHRS; CDR2 reads YFSETQ. The CDR3 loop is CASSLDGRSSYEQYF. CDR3 bases: TGCGCCAGCAGCTTGGACGGCAGGTCCTCCTACGAGCAGTACTTC.

In this sample, this clone turned up a few times. The chain uses TRBV19 and TRBJ1-5, with D maybe TRBD1 (6 bases). Germline V gene sequence: CDR1 LNHDA, CDR2 SQIVND (reference sequence). This CDR3 comprises 16 residues. The ends were cut back, 3 bases at V and 1 base at J, with 13 bases in the middle. CDR3 coding DNA: TGTGCCAGTAGTATCGAACAGGGAGTAAGCAATCAGCCCCAGCATTTT. Its translation is CASSIEQGVSNQPQHF.

The chain joins TRBV27 to TRBJ1-4; D gene uncertain. The length of the CDR3 is 12 residues. Germline V CDR1 and CDR2: MNHEY, SMNVEV (reference sequence). The V gene lost 4 bases and the J gene lost 4 bases, with 4 bases spanning the gap. The CDR3 DNA follows: TGTGCCAGCAGTTCCTTTAATGAAAAACTGTTTTTT. Its protein is CASSSFNEKLFF.

In DNA, the CDR3 is TGTGCCAGACTGGGGGCAGGGGCGGACGGGGAGCTGTTTTTT. This encodes CARLGAGADGELFF. The chain is built from TRBV2 and TRBJ2-2, with D possibly matching TRBD1 (6 bases). V was pared by 9 bases and J by 7 bases, with 18 bases between. Looked up from germline, CDR1 is SNHLY and CDR2 is FYNNEI. There are 14 residues in the CDR3.

CDR3 in amino acids: CASSLTRLAGAYNEQFF. The CDR3 DNA reads TGCGCCAGCAGCTTGACCCGACTAGCGGGGGCCTACAATGAGCAGTTCTTC. This sequence joins TRBV5-1 and TRBJ2-1; 12 bases align to TRBD2. The CDR3 spans 17 residues. Germline V lookup: CDR1 SGHRS, CDR2 YFSETQ. V gave up 1 base and J gave up 2 bases; unmatched junction bases: 4.

The rearrangement uses TRBV27 and TRBJ2-5, with 7 bases aligning to TRBD1. V was pared by 4 bases and J by 0 bases, with 2 bases of the junction left unmatched. This CDR3 has 14 residues. Looked up from germline, CDR1 is MNHEY and CDR2 is SMNVEV (reference sequence). The CDR3 coding sequence is TGTGCCAGCAGTTCGGGACAGCACCAAGAGACCCAGTACTTC. Amino acids: CASSSGQHQETQYF.

The chain joins TRBV13 to TRBJ2-3; D might be TRBD2 (6 bases). The V gene's germline CDR1 is PRHDT and CDR2 FYEKMQ (reference sequence). V gave up 1 base and J gave up 4 bases, with 18 bases separating them. The CDR3 sequence is 17 residues long. DNA for the CDR3: TGTGCCAGCAGCTTAGAGGGGCAGGGAGGAGAAGCAGATACGCAGTATTTT. The encoded protein is CASSLEGQGGEADTQYF.

V usage is TRBV19 and J usage is TRBJ1-1, with D possibly matching TRBD1 (5 bases). V lost 3 bases and J lost 1, with 9 bases in between. The V gene's germline CDR1 is LNHDA and CDR2 SQIVND (reference sequence). This CDR3 is 14 amino acids long. The CDR3 protein is CASSIDSANTEAFF. The CDR3 nucleotides read TGTGCCAGTAGTATCGACAGCGCGAACACTGAAGCTTTCTTT. Together with reference TRBV19 and TRBJ1-1, the CDR3 gives the full variable domain: DGGITQSPKYLFRKEGQNVTLSCEQNLNHDAMYWYRQDPGQGLRLIYYSQIVNDFQKGDIAEGYSVSREKKESFPLTVTSAQKNPTAFYLCASSIDSANTEAFFGQGTRLTVV.

The chain joins TRBV10-3 to TRBJ1-1, with D hard to call. V was trimmed by 1 base and J by 1 base, leaving 7 bases between them. The germline CDR1 and CDR2 sequences are ENHRY and SYGVKD. CDR3 length: 14 amino acids. The CDR3 DNA reads as TGTGCCATCAGTGAGTTCATCGGGAACACTGAAGCTTTCTTT. It encodes CAISEFIGNTEAFF.

The chain combines TRBV6-1 with TRBJ2-1; TRBD2 aligns across 11 bases. After removal of 3 bases from V and 2 bases from J, the junction contained 6 bases not matched to a gene. The germline V gene encodes CDR1 MNHNS and CDR2 SASEGT. The CDR3 contains 17 residues. This CDR3 reads CASSDGLLAGAYNEQFF. CDR3 coding DNA: TGTGCCAGCAGTGATGGACTACTAGCGGGGGCCTACAATGAGCAGTTCTTC.

The rearrangement uses TRBV10-1 and TRBJ1-1, with TRBD1 identical over 9 bases. The V and J ends lost 5 bases and 4 bases, in that order; junction bases with no gene match: 5. CDR1 and CDR2 from the germline V gene are WNHNN and SYGVQD (reference sequence). This CDR3 contains 14 residues. CDR3 coding DNA: TGCGCCAGCAGTCAAGGACAGGGGAGCACTGAAGCTTTCTTT. Its translation: CASSQGQGSTEAFF.

V and J are TRBV18 and TRBJ2-2; a weak D match, TRBD1 (6 bases). Germline V gene sequence: CDR1 KGHSH, CDR2 LQKENI. The CDR3 loop spans 16 amino acids. Trimming left V 4 bases short and J 3 bases short, with 15 bases between. CDR3 protein: CASSLRQASYTGELFF. CDR3 DNA sequence: TGTGCCAGCTCACTCAGACAGGCGAGTTACACCGGGGAGCTGTTTTTT.

The V gene is TRBV5-1, the J gene TRBJ2-2, with 7 bases identical to TRBD2. J gave up 7 bases and V 2 bases, and 5 bases lay outside the gene matches. The germline V gene encodes CDR1 SGHRS and CDR2 YFSETQ. This CDR3 contains 14 residues. In nucleotides, the CDR3 is TGCGCCAGCAGCTTAGCGGGGTTTGGCGGGGAGCTGTTTTTT. Translation: CASSLAGFGGELFF.